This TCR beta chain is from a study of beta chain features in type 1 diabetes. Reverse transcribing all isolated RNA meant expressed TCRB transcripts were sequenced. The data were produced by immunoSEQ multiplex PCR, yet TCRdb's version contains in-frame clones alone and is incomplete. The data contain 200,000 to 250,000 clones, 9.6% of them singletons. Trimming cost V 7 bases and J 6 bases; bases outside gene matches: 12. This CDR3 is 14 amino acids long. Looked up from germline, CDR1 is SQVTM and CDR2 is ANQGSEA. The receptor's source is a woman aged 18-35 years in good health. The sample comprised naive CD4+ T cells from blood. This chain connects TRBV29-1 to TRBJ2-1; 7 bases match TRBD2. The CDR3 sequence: CSARMRLAANEQFF. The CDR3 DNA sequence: TGCAGCGCCCGAATGAGGCTAGCGGCCAATGAGCAGTTCTTC.